This TCR beta chain was identified during a study of sequential checkpoint blockade in melanoma. Study details: Maintenance nivolumab came after either treatment sequence.

CDR3 length equals 11 residues. Germline V gene lookup returns CDR1 SGHRS and CDR2 YFSETQ. The ends were cut back, 7 bases at V and 4 bases at J, with 8 bases in the middle. The table came from immunoSEQ multiplex PCR; TCRdb's copy has only in-frame clones and leaves some out. The sample shows about 16,000 clones, just under 95% of them seen only once. Treatment indicated: randomized to nivolumab then ipilimumab (arm A) or the reverse (arm B). None of the patients previously received DNA-damaging chemotherapy. The TCR was taken from a human donor with melanoma. The rearrangement links TRBV5-1 to TRBJ1-1; D is possibly TRBD1 (6 bases). The material was CD8+ T cells sorted from blood (inferred from file names), obtained from a patient given nivolumab and ipilimumab in sequence. As DNA, the CDR3 is TGCGCCAGCCTCAGGGGCACTGAAGCTTTCTTT. Protein sequence: CASLRGTEAFF.